These T cell receptor beta chains were read from a single sample in a study of T-cell reconstitution after alpha-beta-depleted transplantation in children. TCRdb re-called the PCR reads through MiXCR, storing one row per CDR3 protein. Of 490,000 or so distinct CDR3 sequences detected, roughly an eighth appear once; the ten largest clones hold 4.5% to 6%. The starting material was PBMCs from the stem cell graft donor, obtained from the stem cell graft. These receptors were taken from a human donor who donated a stem cell graft to a child with combined immunodeficiency. Each CDR3 is given with its conserved first and last residue. The order of the fields is J gene, V gene, clone size, D gene, CDR3 DNA, CDR3 protein. The D gene is left open where the match is weak. Expanded clones are given a class, and other clones once, few, many or no size at all.

>TRBJ2-2|TRBV5-6|few|.
TGTGCCAGCAGCTTGGCTGTCGGGTGGAACACCGGGGAGCTGTTTTTT
CASSLAVGWNTGELFF
>TRBJ1-2|TRBV20-1|few|TRBD1
TGCAGTGCTAGAGCTGGCGGGACAGTATACGGCTACACCTTC
CSARAGGTVYGYTF
>TRBJ2-7|TRBV5-1|many|.
TGCGCCAGCAGCTTCAACGACCAGATGGAGCAGTACTTC
CASSFNDQMEQYF
>TRBJ2-1|TRBV6-1|.|.
TGTGCCAGCATGAGCATGGGGGCGGGACCATCCTACAATGAGCAGTTCTTC
CASMSMGAGPSYNEQFF
>TRBJ2-3|TRBV5-5|.|.
TGTGCCAGCAGCTTGGTGGAGGCGATAGATACGCAGTATTTT
CASSLVEAIDTQYF
>TRBJ2-1|TRBV30|.|TRBD1
TGTGCCTCCGGACAGGGGAAGAACAATGAGCAGTTCTTC
CASGQGKNNEQFF
>TRBJ2-7|TRBV11-3|many|.
TGTGCCAGCAGCTTACGCCGCTTTGACAGCAAGTACGAGCAGTACTTC
CASSLRRFDSKYEQYF
>TRBJ2-3|TRBV12-3/TRBV12-4|.|TRBD1
TGTGCCAGCACCCAGGGGACAGGGTATACAGATACGCAGTATTTT
CASTQGTGYTDTQYF
>TRBJ1-6|TRBV11-2|many|.
TGTGCCAGCAGCCCGAATGGACGGAATGCTACACCCCTCCACTTT
CASSPNGRNATPLHF
>TRBJ2-2|TRBV5-1|many|.
TGCGCCAGCAGCTTGGTAGGAGGGCTTGGCACCGGGGAGCTGTTTTTT
CASSLVGGLGTGELFF
>TRBJ2-5|TRBV7-9|many|.
TGTGCCAGCAGCTTAGGGTCGGACGCAGAGACCCAGTACTTC
CASSLGSDAETQYF
>TRBJ2-7|TRBV6-1|few|TRBD2
TGTGCCAGCAGTCGAACTAGCGGGGGGAGCATCGCCTACGAGCAGTACTTC
CASSRTSGGSIAYEQYF
>TRBJ2-7|TRBV12-3/TRBV12-4|.|TRBD1
TGTGCCAGCAGTTTCGCCAGGGGGCCGTACGAGCAGTACTTC
CASSFARGPYEQYF
>TRBJ2-3|TRBV6-2/TRBV6-3|.|.
TGTGCCAGCAGTTACCTCCGGAAGCATACGCAGTATTTT
CASSYLRKHTQYF
>TRBJ1-4|TRBV20-1|few|.
TGCAGTGCTAGAGATACCCAGGGGCGATTTGTTGTAACTAATGAAAAACTGTTTTTT
CSARDTQGRFVVTNEKLFF
>TRBJ2-5|TRBV5-1|.|TRBD2
TGCTCCAGCAGCAATAGCGGGGGGCTGCAAGAGACCCAGTACTTC
CSSSNSGGLQETQYF
>TRBJ2-1|TRBV12-3/TRBV12-4|few|.
TGTGCCAGCAGTTTAACCACAGGGTCTTGGGGCTACAATGAGCAGTTCTTC
CASSLTTGSWGYNEQFF
>TRBJ2-7|TRBV29-1|.|.
TGCAGCGTTACAGGGCAGAACCTCTACGAGCAGTACTTC
CSVTGQNLYEQYF
>TRBJ2-5|TRBV23-1|.|TRBD1
TGCGCCAGCAGTCCCGGCAGGGGGGAGACCCAGTACTTC
CASSPGRGETQYF
>TRBJ1-4|TRBV7-2|few|.
TGTGCCAGCAGCTACATCGTTAATGAAAAACTGTTTTTT
CASSYIVNEKLFF
>TRBJ2-7|TRBV6-2/TRBV6-3|few|.
TGTGCCAGCAGTTATAGGCGCGAGCAGTACTTC
CASSYRREQYF
>TRBJ2-3|TRBV20-1|many|.
TGCAGTGCCGAAAGACCCCCAGATACGCAGTATTTT
CSAERPPDTQYF
>TRBJ2-1|TRBV6-6|.|TRBD2
TGTGCCAGCAGGACCCCAGCGGGGAATGAGCAGTTCTTC
CASRTPAGNEQFF
>TRBJ2-7|TRBV11-2|.|TRBD1
TGTGCCAGCAGCCCCGGGACAGAGTACGAGCAGTACTTC
CASSPGTEYEQYF
>TRBJ2-7|TRBV6-5|.|TRBD2
TGTGCCAGCAGTTACGAGGCTAGCGGGGGAACCGAGCAGTACTTC
CASSYEASGGTEQYF
>TRBJ2-7|TRBV6-5|.|.
TGTGCCAGCAGTTACAGGGGAAGCGCCTACGAGCAGTACTTC
CASSYRGSAYEQYF
>TRBJ2-6|TRBV10-3|few|.
TGTGCCATCAGTGAGCTGTGGACACCTACTTACTCTGGGGCCAACGTCCTGACTTTC
CAISELWTPTYSGANVLTF
>TRBJ2-1|TRBV2|.|TRBD2
TGTGCCAGCGACACTAGCGGGAGTTTCTACAATGAGCAGTTCTTC
CASDTSGSFYNEQFF
>TRBJ2-3|TRBV7-2|.|.
TGTGCCAGCAGCTTAACTAGAGTAGATACGCAGTATTTT
CASSLTRVDTQYF
>TRBJ2-7|TRBV9|few|TRBD2
TGTGCCAGCAGAGTAGGGCGGGGGGGCCACTCCTACGAGCAGTACTTC
CASRVGRGGHSYEQYF
>TRBJ2-1|TRBV6-1|many|.
TGTGCCAGCAGTGAAATTTCCTACAATGAGCAGTTCTTC
CASSEISYNEQFF
>TRBJ2-1|TRBV12-3/TRBV12-4|few|TRBD2
TGTGCCAGCAGCCCCGGAAGCGGGGACGGGTTCTTC
CASSPGSGDGFF
>TRBJ2-1|TRBV12-3/TRBV12-4|few|.
TGTGCCAGCAGTTTCCTTGCGGGGCCTACTAGAACCTACAATGAGCAGTTCTTC
CASSFLAGPTRTYNEQFF
>TRBJ2-2|TRBV12-3/TRBV12-4|.|.
TGTGCCAGCAGCTTAGAGGTGTCAGCCGGGGAGCTGTTTTTT
CASSLEVSAGELFF
>TRBJ2-1|TRBV12-3/TRBV12-4|.|TRBD2
TGTGCCACACGGACTAGCGGTCACGAGCAGTTCTTC
CATRTSGHEQFF
>TRBJ2-3|TRBV6-2/TRBV6-3|many|TRBD1
TGTGCCAGCAGTTACATCACAGGGGCAGGAGTAAGGGATACGCAGTATTTT
CASSYITGAGVRDTQYF
>TRBJ2-7|TRBV18|many|TRBD1
TGTGCCAGCTCACCACCGTGGACAGGGGCCTACGAGCAGTACTTC
CASSPPWTGAYEQYF
>TRBJ1-2|TRBV6-5|few|TRBD1
TGTGCCAGCAGTTACGGGCCCCACCAATCTGAGGGGGCCCTCTATGGCTACACCTTC
CASSYGPHQSEGALYGYTF
>TRBJ1-4|TRBV28|.|.
TGTGCCAGCACCCCGTCGAGGACATTCTATGGGCCTTTGGGTGAAAAACTGTTTTTT
CASTPSRTFYGPLGEKLFF
>TRBJ2-4|TRBV4-3|.|TRBD1
TGCGCCAGCAGCCCAGGGACAGGGGACATTCAGTACTTC
CASSPGTGDIQYF
>TRBJ2-1|TRBV4-3|many|TRBD2
TGCGCCAGCAGCCAAGATTTTAGCGGGTACAGCAATGAGCAGTTCTTC
CASSQDFSGYSNEQFF
>TRBJ2-2|TRBV11-3|many|.
TGTGCCAGCAGCTTAGATCTAGCCCCTCCCCCCAGGGAGCTGTTTTTT
CASSLDLAPPPRELFF
>TRBJ1-1|TRBV12-3/TRBV12-4|.|TRBD1
TGTGCCAGCACCCTCCCAGGGGGGTACACTGAAGCTTTCTTT
CASTLPGGYTEAFF
>TRBJ1-1|TRBV5-1|few|.
TGCGCCAGCAGCTGGGATGGGGAGAACACTGAAGCTTTCTTT
CASSWDGENTEAFF
>TRBJ2-3|TRBV2|few|.
TGTGCCAGCAGTGAGCCCTTCGGCACAGCTACGCAGTATTTT
CASSEPFGTATQYF
>TRBJ2-2|TRBV24-1|.|.
TGTGCCACCAGTGATCCCGGGACCTCGAACACCGGGGAGCTGTTTTTT
CATSDPGTSNTGELFF
>TRBJ2-5|TRBV14|few|TRBD1
TGTGCCAGCAGCCACCGACTGCCGGGGACAGCGGAGACCCAGTACTTC
CASSHRLPGTAETQYF
>TRBJ1-1|TRBV18|.|TRBD1
TGTGCCAGCTCACCCCGGACAGGGCAGGGGGGCGGCACTGAAGCTTTCTTT
CASSPRTGQGGGTEAFF
>TRBJ2-1|TRBV10-3|many|.
TGTGCCATCAGCGCTCTAGGATCCAGCGAGCAGTTCTTC
CAISALGSSEQFF
>TRBJ2-7|TRBV6-2/TRBV6-3|.|TRBD2
TGTGCCAGCAGTTACATCCCCGGGACTAGCGGACCCTACGAGCAGTACTTC
CASSYIPGTSGPYEQYF
>TRBJ1-1|TRBV4-1|few|.
TGCGCCAGCAGCCCGCAGGTGGGGTGGGGGACTGAAGCTTTCTTT
CASSPQVGWGTEAFF
>TRBJ2-5|TRBV12-3/TRBV12-4|many|.
TGTGCCAGCAGTTTAGGGACTCTACAAGAGACCCAGTACTTC
CASSLGTLQETQYF
>TRBJ2-1|TRBV5-6|many|.
TGTGCCAGCAGCTACGGACAGAGATTGTTCTTC
CASSYGQRLFF
>TRBJ2-7|TRBV20-1|.|.
TGCAGTGCTACCTATAGCGGAGCCCCTCGCGAGCAGTACTTC
CSATYSGAPREQYF
>TRBJ1-2|TRBV7-2|many|.
TGTGCCAGCAGCTTTACCCCTCCAGGGCGCGAAGGCTACACCTTC
CASSFTPPGREGYTF
>TRBJ1-2|TRBV4-3|many|.
TGCGCCAGCAGCCAAGATAGGGGGAACTATGGCTACACCTTC
CASSQDRGNYGYTF
>TRBJ2-3|TRBV30|.|.
TGTGCCTGGAGTGCTCAGGATACGCAGTATTTT
CAWSAQDTQYF
>TRBJ1-3|TRBV4-3|.|.
TGCGCCAGCAGCCAAGATAGGTCTGGAAACACCATATATTTT
CASSQDRSGNTIYF
>TRBJ1-4|TRBV9|many|.
TGTGCCAGCAGCGATTCAGGAGCAACTAATGAAAAACTGTTTTTT
CASSDSGATNEKLFF